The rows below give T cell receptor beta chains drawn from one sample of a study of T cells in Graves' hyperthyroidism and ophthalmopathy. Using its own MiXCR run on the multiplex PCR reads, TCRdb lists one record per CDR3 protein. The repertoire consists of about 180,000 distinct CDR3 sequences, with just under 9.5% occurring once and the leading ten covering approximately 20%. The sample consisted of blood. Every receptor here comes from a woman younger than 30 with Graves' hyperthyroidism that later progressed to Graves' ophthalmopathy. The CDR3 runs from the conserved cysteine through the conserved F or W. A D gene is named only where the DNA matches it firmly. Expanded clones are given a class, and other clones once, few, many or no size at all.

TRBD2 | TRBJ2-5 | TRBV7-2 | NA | TGTGCCAGCAGCCCCAGACTAGCGGGGGGCGGCGAGACCCAGTACTTC | CASSPRLAGGGETQYF
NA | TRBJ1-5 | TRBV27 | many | TGTGCCAGCATGAAACAGCCCCAGCATTTT | CASMKQPQHF
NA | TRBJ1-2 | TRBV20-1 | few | TGCAGTGCTATCTACAGGGATGGCTACACCTTC | CSAIYRDGYTF
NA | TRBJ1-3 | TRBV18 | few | TGTGCCAGCTCACCTCCCGGGGTTCGTTCCGGAAACACCATATATTTT | CASSPPGVRSGNTIYF
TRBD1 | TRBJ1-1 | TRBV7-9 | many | TGTGCCAGCAGCTTTGGACAGGGCGACACTGAAGCTTTCTTT | CASSFGQGDTEAFF
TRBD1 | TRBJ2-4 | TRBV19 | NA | TGTGCCAGTAGTACTTCAACAGGGGGTCTAGCCAAAAACATTCAGTACTTC | CASSTSTGGLAKNIQYF
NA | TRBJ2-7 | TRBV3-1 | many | TGTGCCAGCAGCCGACTTTACGAGCAGTACTTC | CASSRLYEQYF
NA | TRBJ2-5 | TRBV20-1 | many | TGCAGTGCTAGGCTTCTTGACTCTACGGAGACCCAGTACTTC | CSARLLDSTETQYF
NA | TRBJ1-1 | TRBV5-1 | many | TGCGCCAGCAGCCCCGACAGCGCGAACACTGAAGCTTTCTTT | CASSPDSANTEAFF
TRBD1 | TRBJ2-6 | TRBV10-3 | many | TGTGCCATCCGCGAGACAGGGCACTCCTCTGGGGCCAACGTCCTGACTTTC | CAIRETGHSSGANVLTF
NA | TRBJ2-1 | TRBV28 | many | TGTGCCAGCAGCCCCCGGCAGGGATCTTACAATGAGCAGTTCTTC | CASSPRQGSYNEQFF
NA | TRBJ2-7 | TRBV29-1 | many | TGCAGCGTTCTCTTGACATACGAGCAGTACTTC | CSVLLTYEQYF
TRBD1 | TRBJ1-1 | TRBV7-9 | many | TGTGCCAGCAGCTCCGGACAGGAGGTATGGAACACTGAAGCTTTCTTT | CASSSGQEVWNTEAFF
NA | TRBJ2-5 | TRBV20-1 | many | TGCAGCGCGACACAACAAGAGACCCAGTACTTC | CSATQQETQYF
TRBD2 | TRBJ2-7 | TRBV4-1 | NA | TGCGCCAGCAGCCAAGAACGGCGGCTAGCGGGGACTAGCTCCTACGAGCAGTACTTC | CASSQERRLAGTSSYEQYF
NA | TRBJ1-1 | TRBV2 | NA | TGTGCCAGCAGTGAAGACTCGGGGCCGAGGTTT | CASSEDSGPRF
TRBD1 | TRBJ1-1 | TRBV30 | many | TGTGCCTGGGAGACAGGGGGCTTGGCTTTCTTT | CAWETGGLAFF
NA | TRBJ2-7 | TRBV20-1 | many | TGCAGTGCTAGCCACCGGACTCCGAGCTCCTACGAGCAGTACTTC | CSASHRTPSSYEQYF
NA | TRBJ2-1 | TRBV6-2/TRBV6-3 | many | TGTGCCAGCACCGGGGTAATCTTAGACAATGAGCAGTTCTTC | CASTGVILDNEQFF
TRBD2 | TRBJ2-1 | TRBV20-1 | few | TGCAGTGCTGGCCATAGCGGGGCTTACAATGAGCAGTTCTTC | CSAGHSGAYNEQFF
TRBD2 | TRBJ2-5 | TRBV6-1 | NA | TGTGCCAGCAGTGAAGCTTTGACGACTAGCGGGAGTTATGGAGGGGCCCAGTACTTC | CASSEALTTSGSYGGAQYF
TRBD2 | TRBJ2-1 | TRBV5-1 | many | TGCGCCAGCAGCTCGGGATCTAGCGGGGGGAGCTCCTACAATGAGCAGTTCTTC | CASSSGSSGGSSYNEQFF
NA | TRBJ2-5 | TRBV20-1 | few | TGCAGTGCTAGAGATGGCAGGCCCTACGGGGGAGAGACCCAGTACTTC | CSARDGRPYGGETQYF
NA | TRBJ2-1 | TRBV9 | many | TGTGCCAGCAGCGATTTATATGAGCAGTTCTTC | CASSDLYEQFF
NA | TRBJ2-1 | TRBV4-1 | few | TGCGCCAGCAGCCAAGATTATGACTCCAATGAGCAGTTCTTC | CASSQDYDSNEQFF
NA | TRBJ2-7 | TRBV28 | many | TGTGCCAGCAGTTCCCCAGGGGGGGAGGGCCAGGCCGAGCAGTACTTC | CASSSPGGEGQAEQYF
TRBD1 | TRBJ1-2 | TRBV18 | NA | TGTGCCAGCTCACCCGAGGACAGGGCTGTCTATGGCTACACCTTC | CASSPEDRAVYGYTF
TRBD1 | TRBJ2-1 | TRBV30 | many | TGTGCGCAAGGACAGGGGAACAATGAGCAGTTCTTC | CAQGQGNNEQFF
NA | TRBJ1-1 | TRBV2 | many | TGTGCCAGCAGTGAGGTAACCCCAGAGGCTTTCTTT | CASSEVTPEAFF
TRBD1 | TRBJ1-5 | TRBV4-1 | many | TGTGCCAGCAGTCCGGGACAGGGAAATCAGCCCCAGCATTTT | CASSPGQGNQPQHF
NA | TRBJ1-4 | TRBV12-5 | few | TGTGCTAGTGGTTTGCTCGAGACAGCAACTAATGAAAAACTGTTTTTT | CASGLLETATNEKLFF
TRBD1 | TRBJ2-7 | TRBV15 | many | TGTGCCACCAGCAGAGATACTTTAGGACAGGGTCTTTACGAGCAGTACTTC | CATSRDTLGQGLYEQYF
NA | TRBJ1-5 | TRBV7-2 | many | TGTGCCAGCAGATTTTCAGGGTCGGGACAGCCCCAGCATTTT | CASRFSGSGQPQHF
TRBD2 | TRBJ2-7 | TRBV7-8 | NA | TGTGCCAGCAGCTTGGAGTTGGGACTAGCGGCTAAAAGCTCCTACGAGCAGTACTTC | CASSLELGLAAKSSYEQYF
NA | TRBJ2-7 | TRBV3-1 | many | TGTGCCAGCAGCCAATCGATCGAGCAGTACTTC | CASSQSIEQYF
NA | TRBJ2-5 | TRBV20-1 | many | TGCAGTGCTAGCGACGGACTTCAAGAGACCCAGTACTTC | CSASDGLQETQYF
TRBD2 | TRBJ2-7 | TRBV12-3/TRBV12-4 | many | TGTGCCAGTGCGACTAGCGGGAGATACGAGCAGTACTTC | CASATSGRYEQYF
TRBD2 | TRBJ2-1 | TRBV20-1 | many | TGCAGTGCTAGAGATTCCGAGGGACTATACAATGAGCAGTTCTTC | CSARDSEGLYNEQFF
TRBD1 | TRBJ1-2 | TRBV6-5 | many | TGTGCCAGCAGTTACTCGAAGGGCAGGGGGTACAATGGCTACACCTTC | CASSYSKGRGYNGYTF
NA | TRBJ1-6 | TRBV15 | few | TGTGCCACCAGCAGAGCCAATAATTCACCCCTCCACTTT | CATSRANNSPLHF
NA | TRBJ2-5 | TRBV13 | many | TGTGCCAGCAGCTTAATGGGAGAAGAGACCCAGTACTTC | CASSLMGEETQYF
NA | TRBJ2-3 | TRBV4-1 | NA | TGCGCCAGCAGCCAAGAGACTAGTATGGATACGCAGTATTTT | CASSQETSMDTQYF
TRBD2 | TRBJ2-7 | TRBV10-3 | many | TGTGCCATCAGTGAGTCTGTCCTAGCGGACTACGAGCAGTACTTC | CAISESVLADYEQYF
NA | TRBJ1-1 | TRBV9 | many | TGTGCCAGCAGCGTAGAGGATACATCTGAAGCTTTCTTT | CASSVEDTSEAFF
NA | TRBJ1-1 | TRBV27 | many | TGTGCCAGCCGACTAACGGGGGACACTGAAGCTTTCTTT | CASRLTGDTEAFF
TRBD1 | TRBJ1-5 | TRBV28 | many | TGTGCCAGCAGTCAGCAGGGGGTTAATAGCAATCAGCCCCAGCATTTT | CASSQQGVNSNQPQHF